This T cell receptor (beta chain) was observed in a study of OX40 agonist ivuxolimab in advanced cancers. About the research overall: Every 2 weeks, patients got intravenous ivuxolimab at one of six dose levels (0.01-10 mg/kg).

Method: immunoSEQ multiplex PCR; TCRdb's copy keeps in-frame clones and lacks some. The sample lists 50,000 to 85,000 clones, roughly 87% occurring once. Germline V CDR1 and CDR2: SGHNT, YYREEE (reference sequence). There are 13 residues in the CDR3. The V end lost 1 base, the J end lost 3 bases, and 8 bases lay between the germline ends. The starting material was CD4+ or CD8+ T cells sorted from blood, obtained in a trial of the OX40 agonist ivuxolimab. V usage is TRBV5-4 and J usage is TRBJ2-7, with D perhaps TRBD2 (5 bases). This clonotype was obtained from an adult with an advanced solid tumor such as melanoma, head and neck, liver or kidney cancer. CDR3 DNA sequence: TGTGCCAGCAGCTTGAGTCGGGACTACGAGCAGTACTTC. This translates into CASSLSRDYEQYF.